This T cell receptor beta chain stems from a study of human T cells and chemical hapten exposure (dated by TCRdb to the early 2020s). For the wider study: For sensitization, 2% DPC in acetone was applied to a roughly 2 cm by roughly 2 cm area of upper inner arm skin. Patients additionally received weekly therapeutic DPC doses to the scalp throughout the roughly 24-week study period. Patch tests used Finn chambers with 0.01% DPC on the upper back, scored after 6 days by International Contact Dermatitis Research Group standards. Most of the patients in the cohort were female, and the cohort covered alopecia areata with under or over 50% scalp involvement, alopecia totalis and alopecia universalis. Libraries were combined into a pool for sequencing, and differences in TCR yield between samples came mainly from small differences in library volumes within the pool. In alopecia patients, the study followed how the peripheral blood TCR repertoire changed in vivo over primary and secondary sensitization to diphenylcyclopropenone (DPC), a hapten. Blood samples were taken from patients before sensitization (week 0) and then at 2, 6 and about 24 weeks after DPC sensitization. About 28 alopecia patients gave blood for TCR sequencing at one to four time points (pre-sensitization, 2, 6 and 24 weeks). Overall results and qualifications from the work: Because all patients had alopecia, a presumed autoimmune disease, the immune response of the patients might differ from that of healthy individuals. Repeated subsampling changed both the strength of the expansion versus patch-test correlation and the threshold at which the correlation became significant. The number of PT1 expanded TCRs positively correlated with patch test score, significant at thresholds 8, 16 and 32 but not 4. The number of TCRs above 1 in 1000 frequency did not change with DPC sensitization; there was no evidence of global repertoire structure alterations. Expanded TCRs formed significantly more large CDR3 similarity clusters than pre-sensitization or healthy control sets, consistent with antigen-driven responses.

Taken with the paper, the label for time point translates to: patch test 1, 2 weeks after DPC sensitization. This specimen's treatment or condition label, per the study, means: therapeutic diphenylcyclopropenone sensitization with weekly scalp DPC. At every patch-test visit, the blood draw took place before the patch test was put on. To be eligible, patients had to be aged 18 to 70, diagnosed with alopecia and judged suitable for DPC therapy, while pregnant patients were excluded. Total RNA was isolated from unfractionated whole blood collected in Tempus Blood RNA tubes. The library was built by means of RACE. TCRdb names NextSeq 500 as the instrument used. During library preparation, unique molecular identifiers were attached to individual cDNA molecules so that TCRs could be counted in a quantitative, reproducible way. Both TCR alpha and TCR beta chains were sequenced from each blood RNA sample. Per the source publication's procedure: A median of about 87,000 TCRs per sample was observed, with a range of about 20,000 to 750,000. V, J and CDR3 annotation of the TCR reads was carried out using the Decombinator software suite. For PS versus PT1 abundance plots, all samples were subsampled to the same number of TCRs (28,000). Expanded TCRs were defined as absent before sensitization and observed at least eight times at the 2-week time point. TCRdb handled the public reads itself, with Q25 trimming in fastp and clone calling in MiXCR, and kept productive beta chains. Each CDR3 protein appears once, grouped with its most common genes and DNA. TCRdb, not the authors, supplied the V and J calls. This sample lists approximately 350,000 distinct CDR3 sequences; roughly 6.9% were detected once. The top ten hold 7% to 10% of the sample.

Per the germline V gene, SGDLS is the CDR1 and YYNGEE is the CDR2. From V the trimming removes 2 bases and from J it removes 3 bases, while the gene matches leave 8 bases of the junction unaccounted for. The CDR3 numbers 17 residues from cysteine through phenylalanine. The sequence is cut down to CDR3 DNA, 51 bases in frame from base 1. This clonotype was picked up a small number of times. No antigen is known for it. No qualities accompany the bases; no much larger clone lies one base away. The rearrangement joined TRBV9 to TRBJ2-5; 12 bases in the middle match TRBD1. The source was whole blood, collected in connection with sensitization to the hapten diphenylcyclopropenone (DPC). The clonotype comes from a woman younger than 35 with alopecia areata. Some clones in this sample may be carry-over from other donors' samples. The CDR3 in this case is CASSVETGTGGKETQYF. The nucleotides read TGTGCCAGCAGCGTTGAAACCGGGACAGGGGGCAAAGAGACCCAGTACTTC.